This entry is about one T cell receptor (beta chain). Trimming removed 3 bases from V and 0 bases from J; junction bases left unmatched: 5. The CDR3 loop spans 17 amino acids. CDR1 and CDR2 from the germline V gene are LNHDA and SQIVND (reference sequence). The data derive from a study of blood T cell repertoires in COVID-19. Repertoires were generated with immunoSEQ multiplex PCR, while TCRdb's copy carries only in-frame clones and drops some. The sample holds about 310,000 clones, 75% to 90% seen once. The sequence came from a man in his 60s who had recovered from COVID-19. The material sequenced was PBMCs or T cells enriched from blood (not recorded which). This chain links TRBV19 with TRBJ1-1, with TRBD1 identical over 12 bases. The CDR3 loop reads CASSIGDRGRMNTEAFF. In DNA form, the CDR3 reads TGTGCCAGTAGTATTGGGGACAGGGGGCGCATGAACACTGAAGCTTTCTTT.